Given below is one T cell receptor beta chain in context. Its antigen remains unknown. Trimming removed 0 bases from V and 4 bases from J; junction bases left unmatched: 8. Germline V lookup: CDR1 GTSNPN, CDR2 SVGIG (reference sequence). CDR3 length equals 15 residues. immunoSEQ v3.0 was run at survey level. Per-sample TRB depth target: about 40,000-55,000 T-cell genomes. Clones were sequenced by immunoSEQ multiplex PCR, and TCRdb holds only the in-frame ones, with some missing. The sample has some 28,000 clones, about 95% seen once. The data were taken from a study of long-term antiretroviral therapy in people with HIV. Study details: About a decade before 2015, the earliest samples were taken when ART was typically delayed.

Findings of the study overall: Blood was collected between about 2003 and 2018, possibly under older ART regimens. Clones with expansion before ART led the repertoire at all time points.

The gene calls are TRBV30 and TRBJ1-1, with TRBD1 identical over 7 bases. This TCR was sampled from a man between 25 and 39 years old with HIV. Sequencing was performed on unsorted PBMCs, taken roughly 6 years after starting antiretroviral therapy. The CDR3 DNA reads TGTGCCTGGAGTGTCCCAGGGGGAGGGGGCACTGAAGCTTTCTTT. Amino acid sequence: CAWSVPGGGGTEAFF.